A selection of T cell receptor beta chains follows, all from one sample in a study of blood T cell repertoires in COVID-19. Sequencing was performed with immunoSEQ multiplex PCR; in TCRdb, only in-frame clones are kept and a portion is missing. The sample shows more than 95,000 clones, around 90% of them seen only once. Sample: peripheral blood. These receptors originate from a human donor in a cohort sampled during active COVID-19. Each CDR3 is given with its conserved first and last residue. D genes are given only for firm matches. The size field is filled for only some rows; it gives once, few, many or a size class.

>TRBJ1-5|-|-|TRBV6-6
CASSRPGYQPQHF
TGTGCCAGCAGCCGCCCAGGGTACCAGCCCCAGCATTTT
>TRBJ1-1|few|TRBD1|TRBV6-5
CASTKPRDRANEAFF
TGTGCCAGCACCAAGCCCCGGGACAGGGCGAATGAAGCTTTCTTT
>TRBJ2-7|-|-|TRBV28
CASREGYEQYF
TGTGCCAGCAGGGAGGGGTACGAGCAGTACTTC
>TRBJ2-2|-|-|TRBV6-4
CASKEEGNTGELFF
TGTGCCAGCAAGGAGGAGGGAAACACCGGGGAGCTGTTTTTT
>TRBJ2-1|-|-|TRBV11-2
CASSLVSSGVGNEQFF
TGTGCCAGCAGCTTAGTGTCTTCGGGAGTCGGAAATGAGCAGTTCTTC
>TRBJ1-3|-|TRBD1|TRBV5-1
CASSQQGGQGVFGNTIYF
TGCGCCAGCAGCCAACAGGGGGGACAGGGAGTTTTTGGAAACACCATATATTTT
>TRBJ2-3|-|-|TRBV7-9
CASSLRSRTSTDTQYF
TGTGCCAGCAGCTTAAGGTCTAGGACTAGCACAGATACGCAGTATTTT
>TRBJ2-1|-|-|TRBV7-6
CASSRAPGAGSSSSYNEQFF
TGTGCCAGCAGCCGCGCACCCGGGGCCGGGAGTTCAAGCTCCTACAATGAGCAGTTCTTC
>TRBJ2-3|-|TRBD2|TRBV4-1
CASSQDPASGGRTDTQYF
TGCGCCAGCAGCCAAGATCCCGCCAGCGGGGGACGCACAGATACGCAGTATTTT
>TRBJ2-7|few|-|TRBV5-1
CASSYTGNYEQYF
TGCGCCAGCAGCTACACAGGGAACTACGAGCAGTACTTC
>TRBJ2-1|-|TRBD1|TRBV9
CASSVARVGTGDEQFF
TGTGCCAGCAGCGTAGCCAGGGTAGGGACAGGGGATGAGCAGTTCTTC
>TRBJ2-7|many|-|TRBV4-1
CASGDSYEQYF
TGCGCCAGCGGGGACTCGTACGAGCAGTACTTC
>TRBJ2-2|-|-|TRBV6-1
CASSEARTDPTGELFF
TGTGCCAGCAGTGAAGCGCGTACAGACCCCACCGGGGAGCTGTTTTTT
>TRBJ2-7|-|TRBD1|TRBV11-2
CASSGRRTGEQYF
TGTGCCAGCAGCGGACGACGGACAGGCGAGCAGTACTTC
>TRBJ2-4|-|-|TRBV29-1
CSVFLLNKNIQYF
TGCAGCGTCTTCCTGTTAAACAAAAACATTCAGTACTTC
>TRBJ1-4|-|-|TRBV28
CASTIQGASEKLFF
TGTGCCAGCACCATTCAAGGGGCGTCCGAAAAACTGTTTTTT
>TRBJ1-5|-|-|TRBV5-1
CASSLVAGPGQPQHF
TGCGCCAGCAGCTTGGTGGCGGGCCCTGGTCAGCCCCAGCATTTT
>TRBJ1-2|-|-|TRBV12-3/TRBV12-4
CASSSQGMGGYTF
TGTGCCAGCAGTTCACAGGGTATGGGTGGCTACACCTTC
>TRBJ2-7|-|-|TRBV10-2
CASSESTSSYEQYF
TGCGCCAGCAGTGAGTCTACTTCATCGTACGAGCAGTACTTC
>TRBJ1-2|-|-|TRBV7-9
CASSLGTRQQNGYTF
TGTGCCAGCAGCTTAGGTACAAGACAGCAGAATGGCTACACCTTC
>TRBJ2-3|-|TRBD2|TRBV18
CASSPLAGDPSTDTQYF
TGTGCCAGCTCACCTTTAGCGGGGGATCCTAGCACAGATACGCAGTATTTT
>TRBJ2-3|-|TRBD1|TRBV5-1
CASSTGTGGTDTQYF
TGCGCCAGCAGCACCGGGACAGGGGGAACAGATACGCAGTATTTT
>TRBJ2-1|-|TRBD2|TRBV11-3
CASRPRSGGRYNEQFF
TGTGCCAGCAGACCAAGAAGCGGGGGGCGTTACAATGAGCAGTTCTTC
>TRBJ1-1|-|TRBD1|TRBV19
CASSMDQGAYTEAFF
TGTGCCAGTAGTATGGACCAGGGGGCCTACACTGAAGCTTTCTTT
>TRBJ2-1|-|TRBD2|TRBV9
CASSVSGGSSYNEQFF
TGTGCCAGCAGCGTTAGCGGGGGGAGCTCCTACAATGAGCAGTTCTTC
>TRBJ2-7|-|-|TRBV19
CASRRQVGTYEQYF
TGTGCCAGTAGAAGACAAGTTGGTACCTACGAGCAGTACTTC
>TRBJ2-6|-|-|TRBV6-5
CATCDISGANVLTF
TGTGCCACCTGCGACATCTCTGGGGCCAACGTCCTGACTTTC
>TRBJ1-5|-|-|TRBV19
CATSTDRGASQPQHF
TGTGCCACCTCTACCGACCGGGGGGCCAGTCAGCCCCAGCATTTT
>TRBJ2-7|few|-|TRBV6-5
CASSRGESSYEQYF
TGTGCCAGCAGCAGGGGGGAGAGCTCCTACGAGCAGTACTTC
>TRBJ2-1|-|TRBD1|TRBV6-5
CASSYRQGYEQFF
TGTGCCAGCAGTTACCGACAGGGCTATGAGCAGTTCTTC